The entry below describes one T cell receptor beta chain. Antigen: not known. The data belong to a study of response to subunit inactivated influenza vaccine. Whole-study findings and limits: Authors proposed each seasonal influenza vaccination draws in few new T cells.

The germline CDR1 and CDR2 sequences are SGHRS and YFSETQ. The CDR3 covers 16 residues. Between the trimmed V and J ends, which lost 0 bases and 3 bases, there was a span of 15 bases. TCRdb reanalysed the RT-PCR reads using MiXCR and keeps one entry per CDR3 protein. The sample records hundreds of thousands of distinct CDR3 sequences, 12% to 15% being singletons. This chain joins TRBV5-1 and TRBJ2-5, with D perhaps matching TRBD2 (5 bases). The source material was PBMCs from blood, sampled less than 15 days before vaccination. This receptor was taken from a man aged 50-60 years who received an inactivated influenza vaccine. The CDR3, as DNA: TGCGCCAGCAGCTTGGGGTCCCAATGGGGAGAAGAGACCCAGTACTTC. This translates into CASSLGSQWGEETQYF.